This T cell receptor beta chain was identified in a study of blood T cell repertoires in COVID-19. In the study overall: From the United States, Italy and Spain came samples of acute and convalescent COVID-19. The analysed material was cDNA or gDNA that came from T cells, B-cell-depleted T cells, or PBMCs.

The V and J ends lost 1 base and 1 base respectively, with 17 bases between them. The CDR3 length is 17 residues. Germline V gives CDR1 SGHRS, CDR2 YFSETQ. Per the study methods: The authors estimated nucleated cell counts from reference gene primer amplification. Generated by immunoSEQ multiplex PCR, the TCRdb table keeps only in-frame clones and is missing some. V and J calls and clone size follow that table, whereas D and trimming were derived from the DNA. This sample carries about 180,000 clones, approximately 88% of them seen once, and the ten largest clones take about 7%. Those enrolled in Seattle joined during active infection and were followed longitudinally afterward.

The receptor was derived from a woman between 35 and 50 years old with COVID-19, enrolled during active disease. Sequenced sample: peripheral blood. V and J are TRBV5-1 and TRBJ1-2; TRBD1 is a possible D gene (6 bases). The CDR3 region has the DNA TGCGCCAGCAGCTTGTCGGGGGGCAGGGACTTTAACTATGGCTACACCTTC. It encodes CASSLSGGRDFNYGYTF.